This T cell receptor (beta chain) was observed in a study of T cell responses to AZD1222 COVID-19 vaccine. Findings and caveats of the study: A reported finding is that nearly half of spike-specific TCRs target unmutated variant regions. Recipients of two AZD1222 doses showed rising Spike-specific TCR breadth and depth. Repertoire collection took place solely once the T cell response had peaked.

TCRdb keeps only in-frame clones here, not all; method: immunoSEQ multiplex PCR. The sample has 85,000 to 100,000 clones; about nine tenths are singletons. V was pared by 7 bases and J by 3 bases, with 8 bases of the junction left unmatched. The CDR3 sequence is 15 residues long. CDR1 is SQVTM and CDR2 is ANQGSEA in the germline V gene. In regard to this clone: The antigen is undetermined.

The chain combines TRBV29-1 with TRBJ2-2; TRBD2 aligns across 10 bases. This sequence originates from an adult who received the AZD1222 COVID-19 vaccine. The sample was peripheral blood, taken 28 days after the second AZD1222 dose. The CDR3 protein is CSGRGAGGYTGELFF. The CDR3 DNA is TGCAGCGGTCGAGGAGCGGGAGGGTACACCGGGGAGCTGTTTTTT.